Sequencing of this TCR beta chain was carried out in a study of cytomegalovirus exposure and HLA in healthy donors. Study observations and caveats: Later findings reportedly placed an Asian-associated ancestry cluster below the approximately 620-donor mean for N-insertions. In a later analysis, specific HLA alleles were associated with 16,000 or so TCR beta sequences at a 0.05 false discovery rate.

The CDR3 loop spans 15 amino acids. Germline V gives CDR1 MGHRA, CDR2 YSYEKL. V lost 1 base, J lost 1 base, and 4 bases stayed unmatched. The count of this clone is one. The antigen is not known. Use of 60 Vbeta and 13 Jbeta primers characterized the PCR. TCRdb keeps only in-frame clones here, not all; method: immunoSEQ multiplex PCR. This table has 150,000 or so clones, approximately 71% appearing once. This TCR came from a man between 18 and 29 years old in good health and CMV-seropositive. Sequences were obtained from PBMCs. The chain uses TRBV4-1 and TRBJ2-7; TRBD1 aligns across 7 bases. CDR3 protein: CASSQAMGQSYEQYF. The CDR3 region has the DNA TGCGCCAGCAGCCAAGCAATGGGACAGTCCTACGAGCAGTACTTC.